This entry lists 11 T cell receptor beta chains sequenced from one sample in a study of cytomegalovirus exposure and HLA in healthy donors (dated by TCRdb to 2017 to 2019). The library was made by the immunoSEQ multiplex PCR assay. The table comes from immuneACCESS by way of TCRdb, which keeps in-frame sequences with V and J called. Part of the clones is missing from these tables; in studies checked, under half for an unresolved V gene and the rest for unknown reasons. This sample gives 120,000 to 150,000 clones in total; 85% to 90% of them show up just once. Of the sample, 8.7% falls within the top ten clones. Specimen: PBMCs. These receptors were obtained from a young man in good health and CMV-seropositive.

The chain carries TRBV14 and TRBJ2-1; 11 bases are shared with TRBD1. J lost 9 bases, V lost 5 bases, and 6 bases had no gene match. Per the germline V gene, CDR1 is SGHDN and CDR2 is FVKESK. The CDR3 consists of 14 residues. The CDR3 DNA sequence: TGTGCCAGCAGCGACGGACAGGGGGCGGGTGAGCAGTTCTTC. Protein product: CASSDGQGAGEQFF.

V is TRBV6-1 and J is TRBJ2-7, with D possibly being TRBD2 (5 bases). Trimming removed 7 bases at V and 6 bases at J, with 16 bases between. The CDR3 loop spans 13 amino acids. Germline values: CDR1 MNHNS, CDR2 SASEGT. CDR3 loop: CASTRNRGSEQYF. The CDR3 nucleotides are TGTGCCAGCACTCGAAACCGGGGTTCCGAGCAGTACTTC.

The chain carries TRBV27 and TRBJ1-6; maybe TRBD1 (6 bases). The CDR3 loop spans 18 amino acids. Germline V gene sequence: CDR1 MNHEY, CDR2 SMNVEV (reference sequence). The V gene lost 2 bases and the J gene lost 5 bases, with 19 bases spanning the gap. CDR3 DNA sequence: TGTGCCAGCAGTTTACGCTCCCAGCGCCCAGGGGATAATTCACCCCTCCACTTT. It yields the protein CASSLRSQRPGDNSPLHF.

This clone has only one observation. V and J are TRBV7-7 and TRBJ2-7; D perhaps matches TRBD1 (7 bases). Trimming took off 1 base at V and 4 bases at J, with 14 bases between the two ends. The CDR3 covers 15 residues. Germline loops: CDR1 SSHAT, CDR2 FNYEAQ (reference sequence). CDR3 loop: CASSLDWGDSYEQYF. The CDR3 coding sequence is TGTGCCAGCAGCTTAGATTGGGGGGACAGTTACGAGCAGTACTTC.

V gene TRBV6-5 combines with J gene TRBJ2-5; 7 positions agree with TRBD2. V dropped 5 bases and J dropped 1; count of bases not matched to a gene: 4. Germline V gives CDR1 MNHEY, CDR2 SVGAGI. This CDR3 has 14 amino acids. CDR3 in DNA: TGTGCCAGCAGTCCCCCGGGGGGCCAAGAGACCCAGTACTTC. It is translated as CASSPPGGQETQYF.

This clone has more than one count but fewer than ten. The CDR3 protein is CASSSGIFSNQPQHF. The CDR3, as DNA: TGTGCCAGCAGTTCAGGGATCTTCAGCAATCAGCCCCAGCATTTT. V and J are TRBV6-5 and TRBJ1-5; a weak D match, TRBD1 (5 bases). Trimming took off 4 bases at V and 1 base at J, with 11 bases between the two ends. This CDR3 has 15 amino acids. The V gene's germline CDR1 is MNHEY and CDR2 SVGAGI.

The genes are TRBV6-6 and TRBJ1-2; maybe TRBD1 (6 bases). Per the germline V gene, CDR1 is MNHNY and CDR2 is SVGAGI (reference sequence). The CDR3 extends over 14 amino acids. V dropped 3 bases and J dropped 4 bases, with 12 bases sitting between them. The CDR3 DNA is TGTGCCAGCAGTTATGGCAGGGGATTCTATGGCTACACCTTC. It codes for CASSYGRGFYGYTF.

This CDR3 is CASSPRDREGQFF. CDR3 nucleotides: TGTGCCAGCTCACCCCGGGACAGGGAAGGGCAGTTCTTC. This sequence joins TRBV18 and TRBJ2-1; TRBD1 aligns across 9 bases. The V gene's germline CDR1 is KGHSH and CDR2 LQKENI. The CDR3 extends over 13 amino acids. The J segment lost 12 bases and the V segment lost 3 bases, leaving 6 bases of the junction unmatched. The full variable domain, its missing parts supplied by reference TRBV18 and TRBJ2-1, is NAGVMQNPRHLVRRRGQEARLRCSPMKGHSHVYWYRQLPEEGLKFMVYLQKENIIDESGMPKERFSAEFPKEGPSILRIQQVVRGDSAAYFCASSPRDREGQFFGPGTRLTVL.

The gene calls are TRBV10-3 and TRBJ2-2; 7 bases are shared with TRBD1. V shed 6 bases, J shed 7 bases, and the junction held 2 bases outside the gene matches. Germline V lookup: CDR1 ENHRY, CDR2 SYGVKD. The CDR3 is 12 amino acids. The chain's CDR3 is CAISDRDGELFF. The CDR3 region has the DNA TGTGCCATCAGCGACAGGGACGGGGAGCTGTTTTTT.

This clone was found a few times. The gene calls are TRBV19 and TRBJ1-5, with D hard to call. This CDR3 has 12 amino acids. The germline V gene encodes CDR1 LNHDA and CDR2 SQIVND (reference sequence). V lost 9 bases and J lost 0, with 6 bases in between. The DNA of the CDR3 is TGTGCCAGCAGATATAGCAATCAGCCCCAGCATTTT. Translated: CASRYSNQPQHF.

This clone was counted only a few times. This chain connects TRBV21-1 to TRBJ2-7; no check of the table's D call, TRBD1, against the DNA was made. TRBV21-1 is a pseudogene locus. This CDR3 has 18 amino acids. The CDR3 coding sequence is TGTGCCAGCAGCAAGGGGGACAGGGCCCCATTCGGTTCTTACGAGCAGTACTTC. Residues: CASSKGDRAPFGSYEQYF.